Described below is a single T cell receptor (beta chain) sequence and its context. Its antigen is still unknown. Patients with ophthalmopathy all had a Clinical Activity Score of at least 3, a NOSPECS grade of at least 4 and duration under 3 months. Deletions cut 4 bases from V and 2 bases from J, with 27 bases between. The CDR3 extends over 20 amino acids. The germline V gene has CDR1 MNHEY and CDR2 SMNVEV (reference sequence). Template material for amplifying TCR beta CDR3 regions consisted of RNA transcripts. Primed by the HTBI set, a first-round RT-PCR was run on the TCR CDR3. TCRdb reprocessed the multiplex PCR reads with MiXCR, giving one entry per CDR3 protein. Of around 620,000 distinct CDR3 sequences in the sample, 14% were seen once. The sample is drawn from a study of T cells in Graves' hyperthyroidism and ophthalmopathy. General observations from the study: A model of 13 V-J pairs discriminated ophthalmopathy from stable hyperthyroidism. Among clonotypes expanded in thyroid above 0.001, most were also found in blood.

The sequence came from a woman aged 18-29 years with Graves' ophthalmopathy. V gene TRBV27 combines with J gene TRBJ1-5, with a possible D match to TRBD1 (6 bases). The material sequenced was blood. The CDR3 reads CASSSQLSGTRPRGNQPQHF. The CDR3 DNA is TGTGCCAGCAGTTCGCAGCTCAGCGGGACAAGACCCCGGGGCAATCAGCCCCAGCATTTT.